The 2 T cell receptor beta chains below come from one sample, sequenced in a study of T-cell memory formation after mild COVID-19. TCRdb redid the calling of the 5' RACE reads with MiXCR, one entry per CDR3 protein. There are hundreds of thousands of distinct CDR3 sequences in the sample; around 17% occur only once, and around 11% lies in the top ten. Sequencing used PBMCs or a T cell subset sorted from them (not recorded which). Receptors were obtained from an adult woman who had mild COVID-19 (a few samples of this study predate the infection). Cell type and time point are not known.

This clonotype showed up just a few times. The V gene is TRBV25-1, the J gene TRBJ2-3, with 8 bases that match TRBD2. Germline CDR1 reads MGHDK; CDR2 reads SYGVNS. The CDR3 runs to 16 residues. With 6 bases clipped from V and 3 bases from J, the junction kept 11 bases outside the gene matches. This CDR3 is CASSQPRGVGTDTQYF. As DNA, the CDR3 is TGTGCCAGCAGCCAACCGCGGGGGGTGGGGACAGATACGCAGTATTTT.

This clonotype was seen only a few times. V and J are TRBV5-1 and TRBJ1-2; D perhaps matches TRBD1 (5 bases). Trimming stripped 4 bases from V and 2 bases from J, with 15 bases between. Per the germline V gene, CDR1 is SGHRS and CDR2 is YFSETQ. The CDR3 runs to 15 residues. The CDR3 loop is CASSPGAAGNYGYTF. CDR3 sequence (DNA): TGCGCCAGCAGCCCTGGGGCTGCGGGGAACTATGGCTACACCTTC.